This T cell receptor beta chain was obtained from a study of T cell changes during pregnancy in multiple sclerosis. J lost 5 bases, V lost 5 bases, and 2 bases had no gene match. CDR3 length: 13 amino acids. Germline CDR1 reads MNHNS; CDR2 reads SASEGT. Profiling relied on immunoSEQ multiplex PCR, and the TCRdb table lists in-frame clones only, not all of them. The sample has about 32,000 clones; 75% to 95% are singletons. V usage is TRBV6-1 and J usage is TRBJ2-7; TRBD1 agrees at 11 bases. The TCR comes from a female donor in good health, enrolled as a control in a pregnancy study. Source: CD8+ T cells from peripheral blood mononuclear cells, taken in the second trimester of pregnancy. The CDR3 coding sequence is TGTGCCAGCAGTTGGACAGGGGGCGACGAGCAGTACTTC. The encoded protein is CASSWTGGDEQYF.